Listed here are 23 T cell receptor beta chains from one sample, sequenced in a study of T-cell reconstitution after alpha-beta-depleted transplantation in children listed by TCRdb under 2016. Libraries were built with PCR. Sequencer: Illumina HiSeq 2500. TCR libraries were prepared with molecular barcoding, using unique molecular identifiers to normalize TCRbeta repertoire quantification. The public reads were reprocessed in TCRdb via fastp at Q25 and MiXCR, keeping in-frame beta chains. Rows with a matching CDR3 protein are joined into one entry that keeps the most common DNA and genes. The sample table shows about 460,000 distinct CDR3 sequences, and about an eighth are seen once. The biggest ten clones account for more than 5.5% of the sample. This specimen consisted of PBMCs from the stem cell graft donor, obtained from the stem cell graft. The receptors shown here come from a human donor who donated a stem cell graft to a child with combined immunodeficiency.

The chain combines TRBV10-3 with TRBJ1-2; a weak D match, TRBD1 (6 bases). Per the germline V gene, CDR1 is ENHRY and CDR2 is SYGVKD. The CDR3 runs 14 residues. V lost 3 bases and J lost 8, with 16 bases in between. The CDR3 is CAISDPGHAGGYTF. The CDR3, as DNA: TGTGCCATCAGTGACCCGGGACACGCGGGCGGCTACACCTTC.

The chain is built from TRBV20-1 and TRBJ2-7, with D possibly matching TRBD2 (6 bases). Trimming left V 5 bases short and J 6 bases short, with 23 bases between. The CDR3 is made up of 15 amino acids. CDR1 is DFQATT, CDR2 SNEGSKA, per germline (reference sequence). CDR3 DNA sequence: TGCAGTGCTCCTCGGAGGGAGGCGACGCCGGGCGAGCAGTACTTC. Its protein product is CSAPRREATPGEQYF.

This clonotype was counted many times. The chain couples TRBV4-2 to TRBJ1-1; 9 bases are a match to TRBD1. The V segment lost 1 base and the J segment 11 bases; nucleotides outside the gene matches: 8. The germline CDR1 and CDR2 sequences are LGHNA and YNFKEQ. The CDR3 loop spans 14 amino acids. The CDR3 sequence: CASSQGTGERWAFF. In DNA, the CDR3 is TGTGCCAGCAGCCAAGGGACAGGGGAGCGGTGGGCTTTCTTT.

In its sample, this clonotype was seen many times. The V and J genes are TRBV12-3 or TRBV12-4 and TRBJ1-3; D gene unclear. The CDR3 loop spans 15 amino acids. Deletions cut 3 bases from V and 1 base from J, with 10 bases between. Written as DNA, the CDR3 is TGTGCCAGCAGTTTTACCGGAGAATCTGGAAACACCATATATTTT. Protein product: CASSFTGESGNTIYF.

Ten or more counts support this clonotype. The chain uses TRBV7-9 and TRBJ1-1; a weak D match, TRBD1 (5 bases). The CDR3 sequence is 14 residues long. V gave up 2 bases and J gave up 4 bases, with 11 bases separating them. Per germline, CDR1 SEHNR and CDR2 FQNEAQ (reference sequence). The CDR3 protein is CASSLTGQITEAFF. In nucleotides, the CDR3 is TGTGCCAGCAGCTTAACCGGACAAATCACTGAAGCTTTCTTT.

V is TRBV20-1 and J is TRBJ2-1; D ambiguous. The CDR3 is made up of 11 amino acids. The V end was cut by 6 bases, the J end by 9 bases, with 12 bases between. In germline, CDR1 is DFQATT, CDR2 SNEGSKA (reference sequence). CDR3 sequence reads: CSATLDGEQFF. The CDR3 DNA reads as TGCAGTGCCACCTTAGACGGTGAGCAGTTCTTC.

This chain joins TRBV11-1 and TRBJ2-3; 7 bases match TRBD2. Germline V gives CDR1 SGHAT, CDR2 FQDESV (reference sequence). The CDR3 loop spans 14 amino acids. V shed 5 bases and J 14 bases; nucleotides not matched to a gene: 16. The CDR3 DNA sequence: TGTGCCAGCAGCCCTCCCGGGACTACGCAATCTTCGTATTTT. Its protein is CASSPPGTTQSSYF.

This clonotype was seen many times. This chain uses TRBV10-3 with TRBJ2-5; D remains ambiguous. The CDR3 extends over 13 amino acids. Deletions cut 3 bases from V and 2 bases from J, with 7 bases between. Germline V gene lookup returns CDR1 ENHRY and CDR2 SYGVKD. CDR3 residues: CAISENQQETQYF. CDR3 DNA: TGTGCCATCAGTGAAAACCAACAAGAGACCCAGTACTTC.

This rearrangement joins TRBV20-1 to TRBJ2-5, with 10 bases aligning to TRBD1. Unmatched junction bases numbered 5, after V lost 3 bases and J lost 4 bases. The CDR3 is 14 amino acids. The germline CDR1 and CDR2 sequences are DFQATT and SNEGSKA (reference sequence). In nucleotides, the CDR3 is TGCAGTGCTAGGGACAGGGGGGCTTTAGAGACCCAGTACTTC. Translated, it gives CSARDRGALETQYF.

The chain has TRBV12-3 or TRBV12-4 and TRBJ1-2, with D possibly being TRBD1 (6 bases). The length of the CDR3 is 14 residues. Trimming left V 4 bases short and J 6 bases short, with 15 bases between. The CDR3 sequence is CASSSPGAGDGYTF. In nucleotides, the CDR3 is TGTGCCAGCAGTTCACCAGGGGCCGGGGATGGCTACACCTTC.

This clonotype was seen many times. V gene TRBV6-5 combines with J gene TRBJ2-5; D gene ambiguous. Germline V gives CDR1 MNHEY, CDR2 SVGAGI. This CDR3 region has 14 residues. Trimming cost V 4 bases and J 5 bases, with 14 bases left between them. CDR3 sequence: CASSFFGGQETQYF. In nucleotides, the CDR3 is TGTGCCAGCAGTTTCTTCGGCGGCCAGGAGACCCAGTACTTC.

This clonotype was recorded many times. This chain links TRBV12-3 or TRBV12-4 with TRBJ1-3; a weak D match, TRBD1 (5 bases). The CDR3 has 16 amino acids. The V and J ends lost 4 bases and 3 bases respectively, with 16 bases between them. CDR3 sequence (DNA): TGTGCCAGCAGTTCCCCGGGGGGGACCGGTGGAAACACCATATATTTT. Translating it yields CASSSPGGTGGNTIYF.

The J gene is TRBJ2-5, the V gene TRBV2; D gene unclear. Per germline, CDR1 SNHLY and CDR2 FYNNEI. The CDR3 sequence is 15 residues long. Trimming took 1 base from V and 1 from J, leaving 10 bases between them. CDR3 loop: CASSEGWSSQETQYF. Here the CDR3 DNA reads TGTGCCAGCAGTGAAGGGTGGAGTAGCCAAGAGACCCAGTACTTC.

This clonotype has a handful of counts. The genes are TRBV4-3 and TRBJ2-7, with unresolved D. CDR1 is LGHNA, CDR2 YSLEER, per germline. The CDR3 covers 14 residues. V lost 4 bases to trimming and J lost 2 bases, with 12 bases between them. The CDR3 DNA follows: TGCGCCAGCAGCCCCTCCCGTGTTGCCTACGAGCAGTACTTC. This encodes CASSPSRVAYEQYF.

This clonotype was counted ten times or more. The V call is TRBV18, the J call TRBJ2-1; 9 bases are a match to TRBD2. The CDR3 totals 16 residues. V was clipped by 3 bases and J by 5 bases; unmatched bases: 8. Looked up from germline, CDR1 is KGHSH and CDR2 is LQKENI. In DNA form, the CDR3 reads TGTGCCAGCTCACCCATTAGCGGGAGAGTCGACAATGAGCAGTTCTTC. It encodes CASSPISGRVDNEQFF.

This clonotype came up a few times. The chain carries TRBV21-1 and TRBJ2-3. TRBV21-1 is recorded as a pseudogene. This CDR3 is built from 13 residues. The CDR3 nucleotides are TGTGCCAGCGAGCGATCATGGACAGATACGCAGTATTTT. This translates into CASERSWTDTQYF.

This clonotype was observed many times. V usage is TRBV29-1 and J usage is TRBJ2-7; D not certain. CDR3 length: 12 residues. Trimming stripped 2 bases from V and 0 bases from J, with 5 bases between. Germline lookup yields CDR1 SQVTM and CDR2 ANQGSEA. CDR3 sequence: CSVETASYEQYF. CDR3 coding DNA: TGCAGCGTTGAAACCGCCTCCTACGAGCAGTACTTC.

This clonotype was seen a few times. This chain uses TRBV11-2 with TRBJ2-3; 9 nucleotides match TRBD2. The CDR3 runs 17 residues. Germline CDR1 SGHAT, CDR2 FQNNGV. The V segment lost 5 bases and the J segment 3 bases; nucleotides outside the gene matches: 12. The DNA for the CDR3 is TGTGCCAGCAGCCTCCGGACTAGCGCCCTATCGACAGATACGCAGTATTTT. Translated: CASSLRTSALSTDTQYF. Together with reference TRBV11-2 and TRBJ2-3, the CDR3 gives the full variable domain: EAGVAQSPRYKIIEKRQSVAFWCNPISGHATLYWYQQILGQGPKLLIQFQNNGVVDDSQLPKDRFSAERLKGVDSTLKIQPAKLEDSAVYLCASSLRTSALSTDTQYFGPGTRLTVL.

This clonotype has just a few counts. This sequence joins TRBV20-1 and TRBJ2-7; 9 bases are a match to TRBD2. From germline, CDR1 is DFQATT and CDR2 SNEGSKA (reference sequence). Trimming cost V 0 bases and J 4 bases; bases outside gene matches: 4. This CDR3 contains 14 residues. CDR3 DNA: TGCAGTGCTAGAGATGCCAGCGGGAGGTACGAGCAGTACTTC. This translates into CSARDASGRYEQYF.

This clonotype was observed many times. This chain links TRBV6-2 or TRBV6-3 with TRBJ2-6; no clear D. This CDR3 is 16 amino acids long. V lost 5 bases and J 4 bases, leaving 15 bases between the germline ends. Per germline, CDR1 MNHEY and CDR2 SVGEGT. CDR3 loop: CASSPALGSGANVLTF. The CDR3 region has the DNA TGTGCCAGCAGTCCCGCTTTAGGATCCGGGGCCAACGTCCTGACTTTC.

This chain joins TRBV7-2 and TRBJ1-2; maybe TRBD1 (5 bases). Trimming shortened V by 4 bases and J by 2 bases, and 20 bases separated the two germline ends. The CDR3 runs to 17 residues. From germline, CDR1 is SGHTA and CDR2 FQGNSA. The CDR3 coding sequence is TGTGCCAGCAGCTCTTCCCCGGGGCTCTCTTGGAACTATGGCTACACCTTC. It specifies CASSSSPGLSWNYGYTF. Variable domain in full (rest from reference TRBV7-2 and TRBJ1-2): GAGVSQSPSNKVTEKGKDVELRCDPISGHTALYWYRQSLGQGLEFLIYFQGNSAPDKSGLPSDRFSAERTGGSVSTLTIQRTQQEDSAVYLCASSSSPGLSWNYGYTFGSGTRLTVV.

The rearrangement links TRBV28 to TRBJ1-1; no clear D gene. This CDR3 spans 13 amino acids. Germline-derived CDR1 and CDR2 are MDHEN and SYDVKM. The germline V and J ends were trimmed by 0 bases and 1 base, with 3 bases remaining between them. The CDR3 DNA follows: TGTGCCAGCAGTTTATGGCCGAACACTGAAGCTTTCTTT. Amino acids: CASSLWPNTEAFF. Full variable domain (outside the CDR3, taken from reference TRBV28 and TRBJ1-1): DVKVTQSSRYLVKRTGEKVFLECVQDMDHENMFWYRQDPGLGLRLIYFSYDVKMKEKGDIPEGYSVSREKKERFSLILESASTNQTSMYLCASSLWPNTEAFFGQGTRLTVV.

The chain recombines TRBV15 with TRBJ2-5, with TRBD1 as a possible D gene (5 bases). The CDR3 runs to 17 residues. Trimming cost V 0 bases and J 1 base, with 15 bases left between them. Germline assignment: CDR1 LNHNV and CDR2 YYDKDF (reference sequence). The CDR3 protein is CATSRDHGQPGQETQYF. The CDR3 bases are TGTGCCACCAGCAGAGATCACGGACAACCGGGCCAAGAGACCCAGTACTTC.